Listed here are 10 T cell receptor beta chains from one sample, sequenced in a study of OX40 agonist ivuxolimab in advanced cancers. Assay used: immunoSEQ multiplex PCR; TCRdb lists only in-frame clones, some missing. The repertoire holds about 20,000 clones, over 65% seen once, with 21% in the top ten. The sample in question was CD4+ or CD8+ T cells sorted from blood, obtained in a trial of the OX40 agonist ivuxolimab. The receptors originated from an adult with an advanced solid tumor such as melanoma, head and neck, liver or kidney cancer.

This clone showed up just once. The chain uses TRBV6-5 and TRBJ2-7; D is perhaps TRBD1 or TRBD2 (6 bases each). This CDR3 region has 14 residues. Germline values: CDR1 MNHEY, CDR2 SVGAGI. Trimming cost V 2 bases and J 3 bases, with 11 bases left between them. CDR3 sequence reads: CASSYGGPDYEQYF. The CDR3, as DNA: TGTGCCAGCAGTTACGGGGGGCCCGACTACGAGCAGTACTTC.

About this clone itself: One end of the junction fails to match germline, which may point to a read error. The chain links TRBV7-7 to TRBJ2-5, with D hard to call. Per the germline V gene, CDR1 is SSHAT and CDR2 is FNYEAQ (reference sequence). The CDR3 extends over 13 amino acids. The DNA of the CDR3 is TGTGCTAGCAGCTTAGACGGCCAAGAGACCCAGTACTTC. Its protein product is CASSLDGQETQYF.

The genes are TRBV7-9 and TRBJ1-1, with D maybe TRBD1 (6 bases). Trimming stripped 6 bases from V and 0 bases from J, with 11 bases between. Germline V lookup: CDR1 SEHNR, CDR2 FQNEAQ (reference sequence). The CDR3 sequence is 14 residues long. CDR3 region: CASRPGAMNTEAFF. The CDR3 DNA reads as TGTGCCAGCAGACCAGGGGCCATGAACACTGAAGCTTTCTTT. Combining the CDR3 with reference TRBV7-9 and TRBJ1-1 gives the whole variable domain DTGVSQNPRHKITKRGQNVTFRCDPISEHNRLYWYRQTLGQGPEFLTYFQNEAQLEKSRLLSDRFSAERPKGSFSTLEIQRTEQGDSAMYLCASRPGAMNTEAFFGQGTRLTVV.

Written as DNA, the CDR3 is TGCGCCAGCAGCCAAATGGGGGGCGCAGTAGCGTTTAATGAAAAACTGTTTTTT. Amino acid sequence: CASSQMGGAVAFNEKLFF. V usage is TRBV4-1 and J usage is TRBJ1-4, with D maybe TRBD1 (6 bases). This CDR3 has 18 amino acids. The germline V gene encodes CDR1 MGHRA and CDR2 YSYEKL. With 2 bases removed from V and 4 bases from J, the gap between germline ends came to 20 bases.

By share of the sample, this clone is medium-sized. The rearrangement joins TRBV2 to TRBJ2-2; 10 nucleotides line up with TRBD1. CDR3 length: 18 amino acids. The V segment lost 2 bases and the J segment 6 bases; nucleotides outside the gene matches: 12. The germline V gene encodes CDR1 SNHLY and CDR2 FYNNEI. The CDR3 nucleotides are TGTGCCAGCAGTGAACAAGGACCGGGACAGGGGAGGGCCGGGGAGCTGTTTTTT. It codes for CASSEQGPGQGRAGELFF.

This clone showed up just a few times. The CDR3 DNA reads TGTGCCAGCAGCTTAGGACTAGCGAGCACAGATACGCAGTATTTT. This translates into CASSLGLASTDTQYF. This rearrangement joins TRBV11-2 to TRBJ2-3, with 8 bases fitting TRBD2. This CDR3 has 15 residues. V lost 1 base, J lost 0 bases, and 0 bases stayed unmatched. CDR1 is SGHAT, CDR2 FQNNGV, per germline.

The gene calls are TRBV5-5 and TRBJ1-3; TRBD1 matches 8 bases. The ends lost 4 bases at V and 0 bases at J; junction bases unmatched: 6. The CDR3 covers 16 residues. Germline V lookup: CDR1 SGHKS, CDR2 YYEKEE (reference sequence). The CDR3 loop reads CASSTGTGHSGNTIYF. CDR3 coding DNA: TGTGCCAGCAGCACCGGGACAGGCCACTCTGGAAACACCATATATTTT.

The chain uses TRBV30 and TRBJ1-5, with D tentatively TRBD1 (5 bases). Trimming cost V 2 bases and J 9 bases, with 14 bases left between them. The germline V gene encodes CDR1 GTSNPN and CDR2 SVGIG (reference sequence). The CDR3 has 13 amino acids. CDR3 amino acids: CAWSREGDLPQHF. In nucleotides, the CDR3 is TGTGCCTGGAGTCGTGAAGGGGATTTGCCCCAGCATTTT. Drawing the rest from reference TRBV30 and TRBJ1-5, the complete variable domain is SQTIHQWPATLVQPVGSPLSLECTVEGTSNPNLYWYRQAAGRGLQLLFYSVGIGQISSEVPQNLSASRPQDRQFILSSKKLLLSDSGFYLCAWSREGDLPQHFGDGTRLSIL.

The gene calls are TRBV27 and TRBJ2-5; the match to TRBD1 covers 8 bases. CDR3 length: 15 amino acids. J was trimmed by 10 bases and V by 4 bases; bases with no gene match: 14. Per germline, CDR1 MNHEY and CDR2 SMNVEV (reference sequence). CDR3 protein: CASSSPRDRSWIQYF. CDR3 DNA: TGTGCCAGCAGTTCCCCGAGGGACAGGTCATGGATCCAGTACTTC.

The chain has TRBV11-2 and TRBJ2-3; D gene uncertain. V dropped 5 bases and J dropped 0 bases, with 15 bases sitting between them. The CDR3 loop spans 16 amino acids. Germline loops: CDR1 SGHAT, CDR2 FQNNGV. CDR3 DNA sequence: TGTGCCAGCAGCGCCGCCATTTCCACTAGCACAGATACGCAGTATTTT. Protein product: CASSAAISTSTDTQYF. Drawing the rest from reference TRBV11-2 and TRBJ2-3, the complete variable domain is EAGVAQSPRYKIIEKRQSVAFWCNPISGHATLYWYQQILGQGPKLLIQFQNNGVVDDSQLPKDRFSAERLKGVDSTLKIQPAKLEDSAVYLCASSAAISTSTDTQYFGPGTRLTVL.